This record covers a single T cell receptor beta chain. This entry belongs to a study of CD8+ T cells in alopecia areata. This CDR3 has 14 amino acids. V trimming: 8 bases; J trimming: 4 bases; junction bases outside the gene matches: 10. Germline V CDR1 and CDR2: MNHEY, SMNVEV (reference sequence). cDNA serving as the sequencing template came from extracted, reverse transcribed RNA. Produced via immunoSEQ multiplex PCR; TCRdb's table is partial and in-frame only. The table has over 85,000 clones, 41% seen once. This chain joins TRBV27 and TRBJ2-7; TRBD1 aligns across 8 bases. The material sequenced was CD4+ T cells sorted from blood. This TCR derives from a human donor with alopecia areata. CDR3 protein: CASGGPGGGYEQYF. Written as DNA, the CDR3 is TGTGCCAGCGGAGGGCCAGGGGGCGGATACGAGCAGTACTTC.